Below, 32 T cell receptor beta chains from the same sample are listed, as sequenced in a study of shared clonotypes between healthy human individuals. Here immunoSEQ multiplex PCR was the method, and the copy in TCRdb shows in-frame clones only, minus some. The data show around 88,000 clones, 60% to 75% seen once. The sample comprised memory CD8+ T cells sorted from blood. Subset noted: CD45RO+ cells pooled with CCR7-negative TemRA cells. These receptors were obtained from a man aged 25 to 40 in good health.

This sequence joins TRBV5-6 and TRBJ2-7, with a tentative D call TRBD1 (7 bases). Germline V gene sequence: CDR1 SGHDT, CDR2 YYEEEE. The CDR3 loop spans 16 amino acids. The V end lost 0 bases, the J end lost 4 bases, and 17 bases lay between the germline ends. CDR3 residues: CASSLVGRGASYEQYF. The CDR3 DNA is TGTGCCAGCAGCTTGGTGGGCAGGGGGGCTTCTTACGAGCAGTACTTC.

This clone was observed a few times. This rearrangement joins TRBV7-8 to TRBJ2-3; TRBD2 matches 9 bases. The CDR3 runs 16 residues. In germline, CDR1 is SGHVS, CDR2 FQNEAQ. Trimming at V came to 5 bases and at J to 0 bases, leaving 6 bases not matched to a gene. CDR3 nucleotides: TGTGCCAGCAGCGATTGGGCGGGAGGGAGCACAGATACGCAGTATTTT. Translated: CASSDWAGGSTDTQYF.

The chain has TRBV29-1 and TRBJ2-7, with 8 bases matching TRBD1. V lost 7 bases to trimming and J lost 3 bases; unmatched junction nucleotides: 5. Germline loops: CDR1 SQVTM, CDR2 ANQGSEA. The CDR3 is 12 residues long. This CDR3 reads CSAGTGVYEQYF. For the CDR3, the DNA is TGCAGCGCCGGGACAGGTGTCTACGAGCAGTACTTC.

This clone was found once. The chain employs TRBV5-5 and TRBJ1-2, with unresolved D. CDR3 length: 18 amino acids. CDR1 and CDR2 (germline): SGHKS, YYEKEE (reference sequence). Trimming removed 1 base at V and 1 base at J, with 20 bases between. The CDR3 is CASSLLSATSLINYGYTF. CDR3 in DNA: TGTGCCAGCAGCTTGTTATCGGCAACGAGTTTGATTAACTATGGCTACACCTTC. The whole variable domain, filled in from reference TRBV5-5 and TRBJ1-2, reads DAGVTQSPTHLIKTRGQQVTLRCSPISGHKSVSWYQQVLGQGPQFIFQYYEKEERGRGNFPDRFSARQFPNYSSELNVNALLLGDSALYLCASSLLSATSLINYGYTFGSGTRLTVV.

The V gene is TRBV4-1, the J gene TRBJ2-1; 8 bases are shared with TRBD1. This CDR3 comprises 15 residues. With V trimmed by 4 bases and J by 6 bases, 8 bases remained unmatched. Germline V gene data show CDR1 as MGHRA and CDR2 as YSYEKL. The CDR3 DNA is TGCGCCAGCAGCCCTGGAGGACAGGGACGCAATGAGCAGTTCTTC. Protein: CASSPGGQGRNEQFF.

The chain is built from TRBV11-2 and TRBJ2-1, with TRBD2 matching over 9 bases. The germline CDR1 and CDR2 sequences are SGHAT and FQNNGV. The CDR3 sequence is 15 residues long. J lost 4 bases, V lost 4 bases, and 5 bases had no gene match. This chain's CDR3 is CASSSSSGTYNEQFF. The CDR3 nucleotides read TGTGCCAGCAGCTCCTCTAGCGGGACGTACAATGAGCAGTTCTTC.

This clone appeared a single time. This chain links TRBV28 with TRBJ2-7; 7 nucleotides align to TRBD2. The V gene end was trimmed by 8 bases and the J gene end by 5 bases; junction bases not matched to a gene: 6. This CDR3 contains 12 residues. In germline, CDR1 is MDHEN, CDR2 SYDVKM. The CDR3 protein is CASAGVSHEQYF. The DNA for the CDR3 is TGTGCCAGCGCGGGAGTGTCACACGAGCAGTACTTC.

The chain joins TRBV6-1 to TRBJ2-7; D remains unclear. V lost 2 bases and J 7 bases, leaving 12 bases between the germline ends. Looked up from germline, CDR1 is MNHNS and CDR2 is SASEGT. CDR3 size: 13 residues. The DNA of the CDR3 is TGTGCCAGCAGTGAAAACCCCGCTCGGGAGCAGTACTTC. Protein: CASSENPAREQYF.

The chain combines TRBV9 with TRBJ2-3; D gene uncertain. The CDR3 totals 14 residues. V was pared by 2 bases and J by 1 base, with 8 bases between. In germline, CDR1 is SGDLS, CDR2 YYNGEE. CDR3 sequence (DNA): TGTGCCAGCAGCGTCGTGTCGGGCACAGATACGCAGTATTTT. It codes for CASSVVSGTDTQYF. The full variable domain, completed using reference TRBV9 and TRBJ2-3, is DSGVTQTPKHLITATGQRVTLRCSPRSGDLSVYWYQQSLDQGLQFLIQYYNGEERAKGNILERFSAQQFPDLHSELNLSSLELGDSALYFCASSVVSGTDTQYFGPGTRLTVL.

The CDR3 DNA sequence: TGTGCCAGCAGTTCGAGCGGTTGGGGTAACTATGGCTACACCTTC. This sequence encodes CASSSSGWGNYGYTF. J is TRBJ1-2 and V is TRBV6-6, with D unresolved. Germline loops: CDR1 MNHNY, CDR2 SVGAGI (reference sequence). There are 15 residues in the CDR3. Between the trimmed V and J ends, which lost 4 bases and 1 base, there was a span of 13 bases.

The chain employs TRBV6-1 and TRBJ2-1; TRBD2 agrees at 9 bases. Germline V CDR1 and CDR2: MNHNS, SASEGT. Germline trimming cut 4 bases from V and 5 bases from J; bases unmatched to any gene: 9. This CDR3 spans 16 amino acids. The CDR3, as DNA: TGTGCCAGCAGTGTTAGCTGGGTAGCGGGGGACAATGAGCAGTTCTTC. It codes for CASSVSWVAGDNEQFF.

This clone was counted only a few times. The rearrangement links TRBV15 to TRBJ2-7, with a weak D call TRBD1 (6 bases). Germline assignment: CDR1 LNHNV and CDR2 YYDKDF (reference sequence). CDR3 size: 14 residues. V lost 1 base, J lost 5 bases, and 12 bases lay in between. The DNA of the CDR3 is TGTGCCACCAGCAGAGGCAGGGGAAGGAACGAGCAGTACTTC. It encodes CATSRGRGRNEQYF.

The V call is TRBV6-1, the J call TRBJ2-5; either TRBD1 or TRBD2 may supply D (6 bases each). The V end lost 5 bases, the J end lost 4 bases, and 17 bases lay between the germline ends. The CDR3 runs to 15 residues. Germline V CDR1 and CDR2: MNHNS, SASEGT. The CDR3 region has the DNA TGTGCCAGCAGTATTGAGGAGGGGGGAAGAGAGACCCAGTACTTC. This encodes CASSIEEGGRETQYF.

Note on this clone: Other DNA sequences in the same sample also yield this CDR3. The chain recombines TRBV28 with TRBJ2-7; D uncertain. The CDR3 totals 12 residues. Per germline, CDR1 MDHEN and CDR2 SYDVKM. Trimming pared 4 bases from V and 4 bases from J, leaving 8 bases between. The DNA for the CDR3 is TGTGCCAGCAGTTCCCTAAGGTACGAGCAGTACTTC. This gives the protein CASSSLRYEQYF.

J is TRBJ2-2 and V is TRBV5-5, with 10 positions matching TRBD1. The CDR3 length is 15 residues. Germline CDR1 and CDR2: SGHKS and YYEKEE (reference sequence). V dropped 4 bases and J dropped 7; count of bases not matched to a gene: 7. CDR3 coding DNA: TGTGCCAGCAGCCCCGGGACAGGGGTGTACGGGGAGCTGTTTTTT. Its protein product is CASSPGTGVYGELFF.

V and J are TRBV7-9 and TRBJ2-1; possibly TRBD2 for D (6 bases). The germline V and J ends were trimmed by 5 bases and 3 bases, with 20 bases remaining between them. Per germline, CDR1 SEHNR and CDR2 FQNEAQ (reference sequence). There are 17 residues in the CDR3. The CDR3 nucleotides read TGTGCCAGCAGCCCAAGGCCCGGGGCGGAGGGCTACAATGAGCAGTTCTTC. Protein product: CASSPRPGAEGYNEQFF. Full variable domain (rest looked up from reference TRBV7-9 and TRBJ2-1): DTGVSQNPRHKITKRGQNVTFRCDPISEHNRLYWYRQTLGQGPEFLTYFQNEAQLEKSRLLSDRFSAERPKGSFSTLEIQRTEQGDSAMYLCASSPRPGAEGYNEQFFGPGTRLTVL.

This clone has only one observation. This chain joins TRBV7-9 and TRBJ2-1; D is undetermined. The CDR3 runs 15 residues. CDR1 and CDR2 from the germline V gene are SEHNR and FQNEAQ (reference sequence). The V and J ends lost 5 bases and 0 bases respectively, with 11 bases between them. In DNA, the CDR3 is TGTGCCAGCAGCGGAACCACCAGCTCCTACAATGAGCAGTTCTTC. Protein: CASSGTTSSYNEQFF.

This clone was seen once. The rearrangement links TRBV10-2 to TRBJ2-1; 10 positions agree with TRBD2. CDR3 length: 14 residues. CDR1 is WSHSY and CDR2 is SAAADI in the germline V gene. Trimming removed 3 bases from V and 7 bases from J; junction bases left unmatched: 3. CDR3 amino acids: CASSEAGGGNEQFF. The CDR3 DNA reads TGCGCCAGCAGTGAAGCGGGAGGGGGGAATGAGCAGTTCTTC.

The chain carries TRBV11-2 and TRBJ2-1, with TRBD1 matching 7 bases. The V gene end was trimmed by 1 base and the J gene end by 4 bases; junction bases not matched to a gene: 7. Germline-derived CDR1 and CDR2 are SGHAT and FQNNGV. The CDR3 is 16 amino acids. CDR3 protein: CASSLGAGGGYNEQFF. CDR3 DNA sequence: TGTGCCAGCAGCTTAGGGGCAGGGGGTGGTTACAATGAGCAGTTCTTC.

The V gene is TRBV25-1, the J gene TRBJ2-1; tentatively, D is TRBD1 (6 bases). CDR3 size: 17 residues. Between the trimmed V and J ends, which lost 3 bases and 3 bases, there was a span of 18 bases. The germline gives CDR1 MGHDK, CDR2 SYGVNS. CDR3 coding DNA: TGTGCCAGCAGTGATTCCGGGACATTCGCGCTCTACAATGAGCAGTTCTTC. It codes for CASSDSGTFALYNEQFF.

Worth noting for this clone: A read error likely explains this, since a far larger clone differs by one base. Other nucleotide sequences from this sample produce the same CDR3. The chain joins TRBV7-6 to TRBJ2-1, with D tentatively TRBD1 (5 bases). The germline CDR1 and CDR2 sequences are SGHVS and FNYEAQ. This CDR3 comprises 14 residues. The CDR3 protein is CASSPTREDNEQFF. The CDR3 nucleotides read TGTGCCAGCAGCCCGACCAGGGAAGACAACGAGCAGTTCTTC. Variable domain in full (rest from reference TRBV7-6 and TRBJ2-1): GAGVSQSPRYKVTKRGQDVALRCDPISGHVSLYWYRQALGQGPEFLTYFNYEAQQDKSGLPNDRFSAERPEGSISTLTIQRTEQRDSAMYRCASSPTREDNEQFFGPGTRLTVL.

This clone has just a few counts. The rearrangement joins TRBV10-3 to TRBJ2-2, with D perhaps matching TRBD1 or TRBD2 (5 bases each). Per germline, CDR1 ENHRY and CDR2 SYGVKD. V was clipped by 1 base and J by 4 bases, with 7 bases between them. This CDR3 has 14 residues. The CDR3 region is CAISEWGSTGELFF. The DNA of the CDR3 is TGTGCCATCAGTGAGTGGGGGAGCACCGGGGAGCTGTTTTTT.

The chain couples TRBV6-1 to TRBJ1-5; D not resolved. This CDR3 is built from 16 residues. Trimming left V 4 bases short and J 2 bases short, with 15 bases between. Germline V lookup: CDR1 MNHNS, CDR2 SASEGT. CDR3 protein: CASSAKHRSGNQPQHF. The DNA for the CDR3 is TGTGCCAGCAGTGCCAAACATAGAAGTGGCAATCAGCCCCAGCATTTT.

The rearrangement uses TRBV6-4 and TRBJ2-2; 7 bases line up with TRBD2. This CDR3 is built from 14 residues. Trimming took 3 bases from V and 6 from J; bases not matched to a gene: 4. Per the germline V gene, CDR1 is MRHNA and CDR2 is SNTAGT. The CDR3 loop is CASSEPSGPGELFF. The CDR3 region has the DNA TGTGCCAGCAGTGAACCTAGCGGACCCGGGGAGCTGTTTTTT.

The V and J genes are TRBV7-8 and TRBJ2-1; D may correspond to TRBD1 or TRBD2 (5 bases each). Per germline, CDR1 SGHVS and CDR2 FQNEAQ. This CDR3 is 16 amino acids long. Trimming took off 5 bases at V and 1 base at J, with 15 bases between the two ends. CDR3 coding DNA: TGTGCCAGCAGCCTAAAGTTGGGGGTTTCCTACAATGAGCAGTTCTTC. Protein product: CASSLKLGVSYNEQFF.

The chain recombines TRBV18 with TRBJ2-7; TRBD2 aligns across 7 bases. There are 15 residues in the CDR3. Trimming at V came to 3 bases and at J to 5 bases, leaving 10 bases not matched to a gene. Germline CDR1 and CDR2: KGHSH and LQKENI. CDR3 nucleotide sequence: TGTGCCAGCTCACCCGAGGCGGGAGCCTTGGACGAGCAGTACTTC. Protein product: CASSPEAGALDEQYF. The full variable domain, completed using reference TRBV18 and TRBJ2-7, is NAGVMQNPRHLVRRRGQEARLRCSPMKGHSHVYWYRQLPEEGLKFMVYLQKENIIDESGMPKERFSAEFPKEGPSILRIQQVVRGDSAAYFCASSPEAGALDEQYFGPGTRLTVT.

A remark on this clone: The sample carries other DNA sequences with the same CDR3. This chain joins TRBV19 and TRBJ2-7; no firm D call. Germline CDR1 reads LNHDA; CDR2 reads SQIVND (reference sequence). Trimming left V 6 bases short and J 5 bases short, with 11 bases between. The CDR3 runs 12 residues. CDR3 DNA sequence: TGTGCCAGTAGCCCAAATTCCCACGAGCAGTACTTC. This sequence encodes CASSPNSHEQYF.

A single count supports this clone. This chain joins TRBV6-5 and TRBJ2-7; 8 nucleotides match TRBD1. Germline V CDR1 and CDR2: MNHEY, SVGAGI. The length of the CDR3 is 14 residues. V lost 6 bases to trimming and J lost 6 bases; unmatched junction nucleotides: 10. This CDR3 reads CASSLGQGIFEQYF. The CDR3 nucleotides are TGTGCCAGCAGCCTCGGACAGGGAATCTTCGAGCAGTACTTC.

The chain carries TRBV28 and TRBJ2-7, with D possibly matching TRBD2 (5 bases). Germline-derived CDR1 and CDR2 are MDHEN and SYDVKM. CDR3 length equals 13 residues. Trimming shortened V by 7 bases and J by 2 bases, and 12 bases separated the two germline ends. CDR3 in amino acids: CASNNGLTYEQYF. DNA of the CDR3: TGTGCCAGCAATAATGGACTTACCTACGAGCAGTACTTC.

The CDR3 loop reads CAISAGTGRGDTQYF. DNA of the CDR3: TGTGCCATCAGTGCCGGGACAGGGAGGGGAGATACGCAGTATTTT. This sequence joins TRBV10-3 and TRBJ2-3; 9 nucleotides line up with TRBD1. The CDR3 runs to 15 residues. Trimming cost V 4 bases and J 5 bases; bases outside gene matches: 7. Per the germline V gene, CDR1 is ENHRY and CDR2 is SYGVKD.

The chain combines TRBV6-5 with TRBJ2-5, with 10 bases identical to TRBD1. The CDR3 loop spans 15 amino acids. The J segment lost 4 bases and the V segment lost 6 bases, leaving 8 bases of the junction unmatched. Germline V lookup: CDR1 MNHEY, CDR2 SVGAGI. The CDR3 coding sequence is TGTGCCAGCAGAGATAGCCGGGACAGGGGAGAGACCCAGTACTTC. This gives the protein CASRDSRDRGETQYF.

As regards this clone: At one boundary the junction diverges from the germline segment, which might be a read error. The chain couples TRBV25-1 to TRBJ2-7, with D possibly being TRBD1 or TRBD2 (5 bases each). This CDR3 has 16 amino acids. Germline lookup yields CDR1 MGHDK and CDR2 SYGVNS. CDR3 protein: CASRESRSEGSQEQYF. In nucleotides, the CDR3 is TGTGCCAGCAGGGAATCAAGATCAGAGGGGTCTCAGGAGCAGTACTTC.